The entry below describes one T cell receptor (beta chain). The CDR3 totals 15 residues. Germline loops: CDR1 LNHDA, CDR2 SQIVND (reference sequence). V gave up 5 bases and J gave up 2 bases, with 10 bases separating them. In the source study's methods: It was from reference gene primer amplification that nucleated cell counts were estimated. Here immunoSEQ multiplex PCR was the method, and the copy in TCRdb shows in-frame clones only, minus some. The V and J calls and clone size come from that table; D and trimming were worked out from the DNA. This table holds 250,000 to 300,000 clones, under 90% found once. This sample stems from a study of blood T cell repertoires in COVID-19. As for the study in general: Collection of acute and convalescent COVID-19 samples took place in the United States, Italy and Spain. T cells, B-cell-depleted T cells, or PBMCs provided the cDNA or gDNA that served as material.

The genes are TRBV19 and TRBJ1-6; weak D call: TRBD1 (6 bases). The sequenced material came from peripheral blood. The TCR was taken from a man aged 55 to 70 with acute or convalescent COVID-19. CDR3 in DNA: TGTGCCAGTAGTCCGCCAGGGGCCTATAATTCACCCCTCCACTTT. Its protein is CASSPPGAYNSPLHF.